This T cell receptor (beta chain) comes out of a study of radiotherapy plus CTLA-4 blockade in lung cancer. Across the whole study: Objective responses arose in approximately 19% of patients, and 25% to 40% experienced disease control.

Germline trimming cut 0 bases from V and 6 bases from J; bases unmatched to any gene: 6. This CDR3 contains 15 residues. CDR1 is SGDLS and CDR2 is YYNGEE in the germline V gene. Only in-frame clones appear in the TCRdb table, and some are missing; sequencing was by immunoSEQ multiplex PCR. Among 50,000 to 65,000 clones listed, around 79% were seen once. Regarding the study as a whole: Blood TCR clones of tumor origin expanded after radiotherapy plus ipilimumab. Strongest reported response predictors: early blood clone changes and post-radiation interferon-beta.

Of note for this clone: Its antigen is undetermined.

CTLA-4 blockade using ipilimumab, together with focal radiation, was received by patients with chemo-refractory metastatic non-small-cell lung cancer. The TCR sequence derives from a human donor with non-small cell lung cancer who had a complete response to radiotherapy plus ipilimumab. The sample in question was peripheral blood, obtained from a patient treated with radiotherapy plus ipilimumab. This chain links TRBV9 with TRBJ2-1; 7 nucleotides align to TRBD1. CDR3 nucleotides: TGTGCCAGCAGCGTAGACGGGGCAGGGGGCAATGAGCAGTTCTTC. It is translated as CASSVDGAGGNEQFF.